The entry below describes one T cell receptor beta chain. This clonotype has a handful of counts. Its specific antigen is unknown. No base quality values were provided; no much bigger clone lies one nucleotide off. This sample stems from a study of T-cell memory formation after mild COVID-19 (dated by TCRdb to the early 2020s). With regard to the full study: Most TCR sequence clusters were specific to one of the two donors. In two donors, T-cell clones that expanded and contracted after mild COVID-19 were followed by sequencing TCRalpha and TCRbeta repertoires longitudinally. The cohort comprised two young, previously healthy adult volunteers, one female and one male. Overall study results and their limits: Some responding clones were detected in pre-infection memory, suggesting pre-existing cross-reactive memory T cells joined the SARS-CoV-2 response. The study included only a couple of mild cases, and larger cohorts that include severe cases with pre-infection samples were judged to be necessary. From day 15 to 85, contracting clones showed balanced CD4/CD8 phenotypes, whereas a second wave of clones that expanded from day 15 to 37 leaned towards CD4+. Contracting CD4+ clones appeared mostly in the CM and EM memory subsets, whereas CD8+ clones were enriched in EMRA. Whether the second-wave clones peaking on day 37 were SARS-CoV-2 specific was not confirmed.

Ficoll-Paque density gradient centrifugation was used to isolate PBMCs. For sequencing, an Illumina NovaSeq 6000 was employed. TCRalpha and TCRbeta cDNA libraries were constructed by 5'RACE with constant-segment primers, with sample barcodes and unique molecular identifiers being introduced. Trizol reagent was used to extract RNA from every sample. The libraries were amplified in two PCR steps, and the second step added a second sample barcode and Illumina TruSeq adapters. Sequencing of the libraries was done on an Illumina NovaSeq, producing 2 x 150 bp paired-end reads. The source study handled its data this way. With migec v1.2.7, reads were demultiplexed and then collapsed into UMI-guided consensus sequences. Using mixcr v2.1.11, UMI consensuses were aligned to TRA and TRB V and J templates and then assembled into clonotypes. Expanded or contracted clonotypes were those called significant by both edgeR and NoisET, with noise models trained on biological replicates. For edgeR calls, a false discovery rate-adjusted p below 0.01 and a log2 fold-change threshold of 1 were applied. As an exploratory analysis of dynamics, max-normalized trajectories of the 1000 most abundant clonotypes were examined with PCA combined with hierarchical clustering. Separately sequenced CD4+ and CD8+ repertoires were used to assign a CD4 or CD8 phenotype to each responding clone. The raw public reads went through TCRdb reprocessing: fastp at Q25, MiXCR clone calling, in-frame beta chains kept. CDR3 protein duplicates are merged, each entry listing the most common genes and DNA. TCRdb, not the original authors, processed these V and J calls. This sample is represented by 400,000 or so distinct CDR3 sequences; around 20% of them were singletons. Of the sample, about 8.1% is held by the ten largest clones.

V was cut back by 3 bases and J by 2 bases, leaving a gap of 17 bases between them. In the germline V gene, CDR1 corresponds to MDHEN and CDR2 to SYDVKM. The CDR3 measures 16 amino acids from cysteine to phenylalanine. The entry retains the CDR3 DNA only, 48 bases that are in frame from base 1. The clonotype was recovered from an adult woman who had mild COVID-19 (a few samples of this study predate the infection). The sample titles of this study are shuffled in the database, so cell type and time point are left out; the donor was told from shared clones. Recombination connected TRBV28 to TRBJ2-7, with the D call tentatively TRBD1 or TRBD2, each fitting 5 bases. Sequencing was carried out using PBMCs or a T cell subset sorted from them (not recorded which). The nucleotide sequence reads as follows: TGTGCCAGCAGTTTGGTGTGGGGAAGGGACGCCTACGAGCAGTACTTC. Its translation reads: CASSLVWGRDAYEQYF.